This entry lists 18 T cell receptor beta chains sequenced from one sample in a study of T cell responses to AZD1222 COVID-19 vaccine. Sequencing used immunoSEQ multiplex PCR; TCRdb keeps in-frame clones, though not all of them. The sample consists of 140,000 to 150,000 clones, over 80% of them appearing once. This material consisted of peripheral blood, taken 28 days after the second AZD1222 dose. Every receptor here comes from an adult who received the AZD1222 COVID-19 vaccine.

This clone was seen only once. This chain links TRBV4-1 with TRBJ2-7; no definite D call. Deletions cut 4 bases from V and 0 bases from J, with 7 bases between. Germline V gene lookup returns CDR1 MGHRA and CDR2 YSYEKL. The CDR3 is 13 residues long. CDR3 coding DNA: TGCGCCAGCAGCCCCACTTCCTCCTACGAGCAGTACTTC. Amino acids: CASSPTSSYEQYF.

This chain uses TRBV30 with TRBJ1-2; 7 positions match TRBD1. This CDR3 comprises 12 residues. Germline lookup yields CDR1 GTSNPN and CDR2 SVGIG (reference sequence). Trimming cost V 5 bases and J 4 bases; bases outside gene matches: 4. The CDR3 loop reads CAWGDRVYGYTF. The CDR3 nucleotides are TGTGCCTGGGGAGACAGGGTCTATGGCTACACCTTC.

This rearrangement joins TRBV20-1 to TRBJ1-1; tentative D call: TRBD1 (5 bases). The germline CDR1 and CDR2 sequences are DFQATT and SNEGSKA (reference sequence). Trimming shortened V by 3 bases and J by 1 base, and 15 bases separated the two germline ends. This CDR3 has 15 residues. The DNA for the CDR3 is TGCAGTGCTAGTGGTCGGGGGGTGGCGAACACTGAAGCTTTCTTT. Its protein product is CSASGRGVANTEAFF.

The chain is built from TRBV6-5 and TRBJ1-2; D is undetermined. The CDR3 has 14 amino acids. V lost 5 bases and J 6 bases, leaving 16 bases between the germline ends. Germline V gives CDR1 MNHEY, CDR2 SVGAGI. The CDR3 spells CASSPSQMRHGYTF. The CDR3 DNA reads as TGTGCCAGCAGTCCCTCCCAGATGAGGCATGGCTACACCTTC.

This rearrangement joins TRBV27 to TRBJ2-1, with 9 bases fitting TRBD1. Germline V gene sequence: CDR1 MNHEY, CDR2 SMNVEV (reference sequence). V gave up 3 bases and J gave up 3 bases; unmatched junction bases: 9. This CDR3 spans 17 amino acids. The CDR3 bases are TGTGCCAGCAGTTTTAGGACAGGGGAGGGTCACTACAATGAGCAGTTCTTC. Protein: CASSFRTGEGHYNEQFF.

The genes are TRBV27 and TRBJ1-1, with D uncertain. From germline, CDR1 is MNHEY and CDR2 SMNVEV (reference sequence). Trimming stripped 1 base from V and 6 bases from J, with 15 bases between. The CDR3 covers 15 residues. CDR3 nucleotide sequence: TGTGCCAGCAGTTTATTAGGGAAGAGGCTCCCTGAAGCTTTCTTT. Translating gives CASSLLGKRLPEAFF.

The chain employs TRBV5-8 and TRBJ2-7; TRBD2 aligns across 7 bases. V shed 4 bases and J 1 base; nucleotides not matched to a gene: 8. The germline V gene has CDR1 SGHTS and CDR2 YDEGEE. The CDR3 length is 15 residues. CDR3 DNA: TGTGCCAGCAGCCCCGGGACTACAATTTCCTACGAGCAGTACTTC. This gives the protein CASSPGTTISYEQYF.

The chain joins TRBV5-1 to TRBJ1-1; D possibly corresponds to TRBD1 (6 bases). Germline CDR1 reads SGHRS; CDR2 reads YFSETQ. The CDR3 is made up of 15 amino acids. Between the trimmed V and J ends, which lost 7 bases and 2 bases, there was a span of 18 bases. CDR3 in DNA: TGCGCCAGCGGCCCCCGGGGGGCGCTAAACACTGAAGCTTTCTTT. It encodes CASGPRGALNTEAFF.

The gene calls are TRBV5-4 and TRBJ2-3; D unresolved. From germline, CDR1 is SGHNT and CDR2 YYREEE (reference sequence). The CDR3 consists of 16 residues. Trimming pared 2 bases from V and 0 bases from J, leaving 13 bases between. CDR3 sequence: CASSFGAAPSTDTQYF. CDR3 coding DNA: TGTGCCAGCAGCTTTGGTGCGGCCCCTAGCACAGATACGCAGTATTTT.

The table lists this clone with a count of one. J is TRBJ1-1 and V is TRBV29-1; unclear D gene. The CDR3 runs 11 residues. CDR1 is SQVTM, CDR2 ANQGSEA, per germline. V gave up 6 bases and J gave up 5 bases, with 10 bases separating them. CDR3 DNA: TGCAGCGTCGTTTGGTTAACTGAAGCTTTCTTT. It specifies CSVVWLTEAFF.

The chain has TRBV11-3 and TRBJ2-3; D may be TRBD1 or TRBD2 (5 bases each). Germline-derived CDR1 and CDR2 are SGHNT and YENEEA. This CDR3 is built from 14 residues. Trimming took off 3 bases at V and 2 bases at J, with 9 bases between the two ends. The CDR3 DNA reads TGTGCCAGCAGCTTGGGGCGGGCCACAGATACGCAGTATTTT. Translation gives CASSLGRATDTQYF.

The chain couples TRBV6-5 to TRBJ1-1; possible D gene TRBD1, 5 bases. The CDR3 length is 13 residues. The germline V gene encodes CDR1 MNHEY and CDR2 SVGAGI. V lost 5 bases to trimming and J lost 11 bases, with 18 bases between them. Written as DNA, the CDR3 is TGTGCCAGCAGTCCCAATCGGGGGGAAAGGGCTTTCTTT. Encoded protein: CASSPNRGERAFF.

DNA for the CDR3: TGTGCCAGTAGTCGGGGCCTCAACAATCAGCCCCAGCATTTT. Protein product: CASSRGLNNQPQHF. V and J are TRBV19 and TRBJ1-5; perhaps TRBD1 as D (5 bases). V was cut by 5 bases and J by 3 bases, with 11 bases left in between. The CDR3 is 14 amino acids. Germline V lookup: CDR1 LNHDA, CDR2 SQIVND (reference sequence).

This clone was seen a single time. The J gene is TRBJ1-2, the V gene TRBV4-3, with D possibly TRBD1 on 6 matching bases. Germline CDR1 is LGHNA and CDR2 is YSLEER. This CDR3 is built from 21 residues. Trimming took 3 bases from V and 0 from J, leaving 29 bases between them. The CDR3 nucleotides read TGCGCCAGCAGCCAGGGGTTTATCAGGGGCGCTAATACCCTCTCTAACTATGGCTACACCTTC. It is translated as CASSQGFIRGANTLSNYGYTF.

CDR3 DNA sequence: TGTGCCAGCACTATGGGACTAGAGTTTACGCAGTATTTT. This translates into CASTMGLEFTQYF. V is TRBV12-3 or TRBV12-4 and J is TRBJ2-3; 8 nucleotides align to TRBD2. V dropped 7 bases and J dropped 8; count of bases not matched to a gene: 8. The CDR3 sequence is 13 residues long.

CDR3 DNA sequence: TGTGCCAGCAGCGCGACCGGTGAGAAACTGTTTTTT. Amino acids: CASSATGEKLFF. The chain couples TRBV7-9 to TRBJ1-4, with no clear D. CDR1 and CDR2 from the germline V gene are SEHNR and FQNEAQ (reference sequence). This CDR3 region has 12 residues. V lost 5 bases and J 11 bases, leaving 12 bases between the germline ends.

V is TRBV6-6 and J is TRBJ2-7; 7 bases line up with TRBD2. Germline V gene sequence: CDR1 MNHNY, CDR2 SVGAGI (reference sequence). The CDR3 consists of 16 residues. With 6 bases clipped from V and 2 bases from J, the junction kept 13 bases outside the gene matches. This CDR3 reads CASSPRTSRRPYEQYF. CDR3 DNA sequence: TGTGCCAGCAGCCCCAGGACTAGTCGACGTCCCTACGAGCAGTACTTC.

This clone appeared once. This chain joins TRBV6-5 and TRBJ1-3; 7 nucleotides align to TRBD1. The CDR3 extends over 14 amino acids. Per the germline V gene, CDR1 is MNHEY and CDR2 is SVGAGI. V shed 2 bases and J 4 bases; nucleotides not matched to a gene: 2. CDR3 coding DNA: TGTGCCAGCAGTTACGCACAGGGGGGAAACACCATATATTTT. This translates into CASSYAQGGNTIYF.